The entry below describes one TCR beta chain. Its antigen is still unknown. Using immunoSEQ multiplex PCR, the repertoire was profiled, and TCRdb retains in-frame clones only, with some absent. Of around 700,000 clones listed, 92% are singletons. The data belong to a study of shared clonotypes between healthy human individuals. In the naive CD8 group, cells lacked CD45RO and were positively selected for CCR7, so terminally differentiated effector memory CD45RA+ cells were left out. This CDR3 region has 16 residues. Germline CDR1 is SGHVS and CDR2 is FQNEAQ. The germline V and J ends were trimmed by 4 bases and 2 bases, with 17 bases remaining between them. Findings and caveats of the study: Among non-shared clonotypes, generation probabilities were lower than among those shared by all four donors.

The TCR sequence derives from a man aged 30-40 years in good health. The chain couples TRBV7-8 to TRBJ2-5; tentatively, D is TRBD2 (6 bases). Sample: naive CD8+ T cells sorted from blood. This chain's CDR3 is CASSSPRDFVQETQYF. The CDR3 coding sequence is TGTGCCAGCAGCTCCCCCCGGGACTTTGTACAAGAGACCCAGTACTTC.